This is a list of T cell receptor beta chains from one sample in a study of early T cells in non-severe SARS-CoV-2 infection. Via MiXCR, TCRdb re-called the 5' RACE reads, giving one row per CDR3 protein. The table has 50,000 or so distinct CDR3 sequences, 5.6% seen once. Sequencing used whole blood. Receptors were obtained from an adult who was a healthcare worker with PCR-confirmed SARS-CoV-2 infection or an uninfected control (not recorded which). Both conserved end residues are part of each CDR3. The D gene is left open where the match is weak.

cdr3_length v_call d_call cdr3_aa
15 TRBV12-3/TRBV12-4 TRBD2 CASSLQRGGHETQYF
14 TRBV5-1 NA CASSSDGPMTKLFF
14 TRBV10-1 NA CASSEGQVSYEQYF
16 TRBV4-1 NA CASSQGPSGGGETQYF
15 TRBV18 TRBD1 CASGIGTGVYNEQFF
13 TRBV7-9 TRBD2 CASSPAGAGELFF
11 TRBV6-2/TRBV6-3 TRBD2 CASSRGDEQFF
11 TRBV12-3/TRBV12-4 NA CASSYTDTQYF
14 TRBV7-6 NA CASSLEARNQPQHF
13 TRBV7-9 NA CASNPDSYNEQFF
16 TRBV5-4 NA CASSLARGNSYNEQFF
14 TRBV2 NA CASSAGRPNYGYTF